Detailed here is one T cell receptor beta chain. Its antigen is unidentified. This sample was included in a study of OX40 agonist ivuxolimab in advanced cancers. Study-wide context: Under the entry rules, prior anti-PD-1, anti-PD-L1 or anti-CTLA-4 therapy was allowed, and approximately 40% had some. Notes on the study in general: Averaging showed that CD8+ T cells had more expanded clones than CD4+ did. Low clonal expansion, among the lowest seen, marked partial responders at 0.1-3.0 mg/kg.

The CDR3 is 11 amino acids. The V end was cut by 3 bases, the J end by 10 bases, with 7 bases between. Germline lookup yields CDR1 SGHTA and CDR2 FQGNSA. Clones were sequenced by immunoSEQ multiplex PCR, and TCRdb holds only the in-frame ones, with some missing. Seen here are around 69,000 clones, roughly 87% observed once, and the top ten hold over 3%. The sample in question was CD4+ or CD8+ T cells sorted from blood, obtained in a trial of the OX40 agonist ivuxolimab. The gene calls are TRBV7-2 and TRBJ2-1; D is unclear. The clonotype comes from an adult with an advanced solid tumor such as melanoma, head and neck, liver or kidney cancer. CDR3 residues: CASSLQIEQFF. The CDR3 DNA sequence: TGTGCCAGCAGCTTGCAAATCGAGCAGTTCTTC.